This is a list of T cell receptor beta chains from one sample in a study of shared clonotypes between healthy human individuals. Repertoires were generated with immunoSEQ multiplex PCR, while TCRdb's copy carries only in-frame clones and drops some. The sample holds millions of clones, around 95% seen once. Sequenced material: naive CD4+ T cells sorted from blood. The origin of the receptors is a man aged 18 to 30 in good health. Both conserved end residues are part of each CDR3. The D gene is left open where the match is weak. A clone size is listed for some rows: how often the clone was seen (once, few, many), or a class if it is expanded.

CDR3 length: 14; V gene: TRBV18; J gene: TRBJ1-5; clone size: NA; D gene: TRBD1; CDR3 DNA: TGTGCCAGCTCACAGGGACAGGGGGATCAGCCCCAGCATTTT; CDR3 protein: CASSQGQGDQPQHF
CDR3 length: 13; V gene: TRBV5-4; J gene: TRBJ1-2; clone size: NA; D gene: NA; CDR3 DNA: TGTGCCAGCCTTCGGACCGCTAACTATGGCTACACCTTC; CDR3 protein: CASLRTANYGYTF
CDR3 length: 13; V gene: TRBV9; J gene: TRBJ1-2; clone size: NA; D gene: NA; CDR3 DNA: TGTGCCAGCAGCGTAGAAGCGGACTATGGCTACACCTTC; CDR3 protein: CASSVEADYGYTF
CDR3 length: 15; V gene: TRBV28; J gene: TRBJ1-2; clone size: NA; D gene: NA; CDR3 DNA: TGTGCCAGCAGTTTAATGGCAAGGGAGGGCTATGGCTACACCTTC; CDR3 protein: CASSLMAREGYGYTF
CDR3 length: 14; V gene: TRBV9; J gene: TRBJ1-1; clone size: NA; D gene: NA; CDR3 DNA: TGTGCCAGCAGCGGCCCCGCACTGAACACTGAAGCTTTCTTT; CDR3 protein: CASSGPALNTEAFF
CDR3 length: 15; V gene: TRBV18; J gene: TRBJ2-7; clone size: NA; D gene: TRBD2; CDR3 DNA: TGTGCCAGCTCCCTGGGGCTAGCGGCCTCCTACGAGCAGTACTTC; CDR3 protein: CASSLGLAASYEQYF
CDR3 length: 18; V gene: TRBV28; J gene: TRBJ1-1; clone size: NA; D gene: TRBD1; CDR3 DNA: TGTGCCAGCAGTCCCTATTCCGGACAGGGGTCAATGAACACTGAAGCTTTCTTT; CDR3 protein: CASSPYSGQGSMNTEAFF
CDR3 length: 16; V gene: TRBV6-1; J gene: TRBJ1-6; clone size: NA; D gene: NA; CDR3 DNA: TGTGCCAGCAGTGAAGCCCCCTGGTGGGAGGATTCACCCCTCCACTTT; CDR3 protein: CASSEAPWWEDSPLHF
CDR3 length: 15; V gene: TRBV4-3; J gene: TRBJ1-2; clone size: NA; D gene: TRBD1; CDR3 DNA: TGCGCCAGCAGCCAAGATTCGGACAGGGCGGATGGCTACACCTTC; CDR3 protein: CASSQDSDRADGYTF
CDR3 length: 16; V gene: TRBV4-3; J gene: TRBJ2-2; clone size: NA; D gene: TRBD1; CDR3 DNA: TGCGCCAGCAGCCAAGACGGGACAGCGAACACCGGGGAGCTGTTTTTT; CDR3 protein: CASSQDGTANTGELFF
CDR3 length: 19; V gene: TRBV7-2; J gene: TRBJ2-1; clone size: NA; D gene: NA; CDR3 DNA: TGTGCCAGCAGCCGGCCCGGGGGAGGACGGAGGAAGGTGGTCAATGAGCAGTTCTTC; CDR3 protein: CASSRPGGGRRKVVNEQFF
CDR3 length: 14; V gene: TRBV5-1; J gene: TRBJ2-2; clone size: NA; D gene: NA; CDR3 DNA: TGCGCCAGCAGCTGGCAGGGTGGCACCGGGGAGCTGTTTTTT; CDR3 protein: CASSWQGGTGELFF
CDR3 length: 15; V gene: TRBV15; J gene: TRBJ1-5; clone size: NA; D gene: NA; CDR3 DNA: TGTGCCACCAGCAGATCCGGGGTTAGCAATCAGCCCCAGCATTTT; CDR3 protein: CATSRSGVSNQPQHF
CDR3 length: 16; V gene: TRBV14; J gene: TRBJ1-6; clone size: NA; D gene: NA; CDR3 DNA: TGTGCCAGCAGCCAAGATGTCGGAGCCTATAATTCACCCCTCCACTTT; CDR3 protein: CASSQDVGAYNSPLHF
CDR3 length: 14; V gene: TRBV7-9; J gene: TRBJ1-1; clone size: NA; D gene: TRBD1; CDR3 DNA: TGTGCCAGCAGCATCCGGGACAGCAACACTGAAGCTTTCTTT; CDR3 protein: CASSIRDSNTEAFF
CDR3 length: 14; V gene: TRBV5-5; J gene: TRBJ1-1; clone size: NA; D gene: NA; CDR3 DNA: TGTGCCAGCAGCCCTCCCCGGGCCCACACTGAAGCTTTCTTT; CDR3 protein: CASSPPRAHTEAFF
CDR3 length: 15; V gene: TRBV5-4; J gene: TRBJ1-2; clone size: NA; D gene: TRBD1; CDR3 DNA: TGTGCCAGCAGCTTGCTTGGACAGGGAGGCTATGGCTACACCTTC; CDR3 protein: CASSLLGQGGYGYTF
CDR3 length: 16; V gene: TRBV5-1; J gene: TRBJ2-7; clone size: NA; D gene: TRBD2; CDR3 DNA: TGCGCCAGCAGCCTGGGGACTAGCGGGGCCTCCTACGAGCAGTACTTC; CDR3 protein: CASSLGTSGASYEQYF
CDR3 length: 15; V gene: TRBV6-5; J gene: TRBJ1-2; clone size: NA; D gene: TRBD1; CDR3 DNA: TGTGCCAGCAGTACCCCAGGGGGCTCTAACTATGGCTACACCTTC; CDR3 protein: CASSTPGGSNYGYTF
CDR3 length: 14; V gene: TRBV10-3; J gene: TRBJ2-7; clone size: NA; D gene: TRBD2; CDR3 DNA: TGTGCCATCAAGCCGGGACTAGATTCCGGCGAGCAGTACTTC; CDR3 protein: CAIKPGLDSGEQYF
CDR3 length: 14; V gene: TRBV4-3; J gene: TRBJ1-2; clone size: NA; D gene: NA; CDR3 DNA: TGCGCCAGCAGCCAAGAGCTTACTAACCATGGCTACACCTTC; CDR3 protein: CASSQELTNHGYTF
CDR3 length: 13; V gene: TRBV10-3; J gene: TRBJ1-1; clone size: once; D gene: NA; CDR3 DNA: TGTGCCATCAGTCGCACAGCGAACACTGAAGCTTTCTTT; CDR3 protein: CAISRTANTEAFF
CDR3 length: 17; V gene: TRBV15; J gene: TRBJ1-6; clone size: NA; D gene: NA; CDR3 DNA: TGTGCCACCAGCAGAGGAAAAAAGAGCTCCTATAATTCACCCCTCCACTTT; CDR3 protein: CATSRGKKSSYNSPLHF
CDR3 length: 13; V gene: TRBV5-1; J gene: TRBJ2-4; clone size: NA; D gene: NA; CDR3 DNA: TGCGCCAGCAGCTTGTATGGTGGACAGAATCAGTACTTC; CDR3 protein: CASSLYGGQNQYF
CDR3 length: 14; V gene: TRBV5-1; J gene: TRBJ1-1; clone size: NA; D gene: NA; CDR3 DNA: TGCGCCAGCAGCCAGATGGATTTGAACACTGAAGCTTTCTTT; CDR3 protein: CASSQMDLNTEAFF
CDR3 length: 15; V gene: TRBV9; J gene: TRBJ2-7; clone size: NA; D gene: TRBD1; CDR3 DNA: TGTGCCAGCAGCCAAGGACAGGGGGTCTCCTACGAGCAGTACTTC; CDR3 protein: CASSQGQGVSYEQYF
CDR3 length: 14; V gene: TRBV28; J gene: TRBJ2-7; clone size: NA; D gene: NA; CDR3 DNA: TGTGCCAGCAGTTCCACTGGGTGGGGCCACGAGCAGTACTTC; CDR3 protein: CASSSTGWGHEQYF
CDR3 length: 19; V gene: TRBV28; J gene: TRBJ2-2; clone size: NA; D gene: TRBD1; CDR3 DNA: TGTGCCAGCAGTTTCGCGTTGATTTTGACAGGGGGCTTTTCCGGGGAGCTGTTTTTT; CDR3 protein: CASSFALILTGGFSGELFF
CDR3 length: 13; V gene: TRBV7-2; J gene: TRBJ1-5; clone size: NA; D gene: NA; CDR3 DNA: TGTGCCAGCAGCTTAGTGGAGAATCAGCCCCAGCATTTT; CDR3 protein: CASSLVENQPQHF
CDR3 length: 19; V gene: TRBV11-3; J gene: TRBJ1-2; clone size: NA; D gene: NA; CDR3 DNA: TGTGCCAGCAGCTTTTTTCCGGTCGGTCGAGGGTTCCCCGTCTATGGCTACACCTTC; CDR3 protein: CASSFFPVGRGFPVYGYTF
CDR3 length: 13; V gene: TRBV5-1; J gene: TRBJ2-1; clone size: NA; D gene: NA; CDR3 DNA: TGCGCCAGCAGCTTCGGGGGATACAATGAGCAGTTCTTC; CDR3 protein: CASSFGGYNEQFF
CDR3 length: 13; V gene: TRBV5-1; J gene: TRBJ2-2; clone size: NA; D gene: NA; CDR3 DNA: TGCGCCAGCACTAAGGGGGACGCCGGGGAGCTGTTTTTT; CDR3 protein: CASTKGDAGELFF